This T cell receptor beta chain was identified in a study of OX40 agonist ivuxolimab in advanced cancers. The wider study: Participants, 75% to 90% male, averaged around 64 years of age, ranging from roughly 20 to 79. Past anti-PD-1, anti-PD-L1 or anti-CTLA-4 therapy was accepted, and roughly 42% had received some. Whole-study results and caveats: At doses 0.1 to 3.0 mg/kg, CD4+ and CD8+ clones expanded. The mean number of expanded clones was higher in CD8+ T cells than in CD4+.

Worth noting for this clone: The antigen remains unidentified.

Clones were read by immunoSEQ multiplex PCR, and TCRdb kept only the in-frame ones, dropping some. Among 100,000 to 150,000 clones listed, around 93% were seen once. V was clipped by 4 bases and J by 6 bases, with 12 bases between them. Germline V CDR1 and CDR2: SGHAT, FQNNGV. The CDR3 length is 13 residues. The chain joins TRBV11-2 to TRBJ1-2, with D maybe TRBD1 (5 bases). This material consisted of CD4+ or CD8+ T cells sorted from blood, taken in a trial of the OX40 agonist ivuxolimab. The TCR was taken from an adult with an advanced solid tumor such as melanoma, head and neck, liver or kidney cancer. The DNA of the CDR3 is TGTGCCAGCAGCTCGGGACCGCCGAATGGCTACACCTTC. It translates to CASSSGPPNGYTF.